Listed here are 2 T cell receptor beta chains from one sample, sequenced in a study of radiotherapy plus CTLA-4 blockade in lung cancer. TCRdb's table, derived via immunoSEQ multiplex PCR, lists solely in-frame clones and lacks some. The sample lists about 45,000 clones; around 70% were seen once. Sequences were derived from peripheral blood, sampled from a patient treated with radiotherapy plus ipilimumab. These receptors were taken from a human donor with non-small cell lung cancer who had a partial response to radiotherapy plus ipilimumab.

The chain has TRBV27 and TRBJ1-1; possible D gene TRBD1, 6 bases. Germline CDR1 MNHEY, CDR2 SMNVEV (reference sequence). This CDR3 contains 15 residues. V dropped 6 bases and J dropped 6 bases, with 20 bases sitting between them. For the CDR3, the DNA is TGTGCCAGCAGGAACCGGGACACACTTCGGGCTGAAGCTTTCTTT. As protein: CASRNRDTLRAEAFF.

Only a few counts were recorded for this clone. The V gene is TRBV5-6, the J gene TRBJ2-3; D ambiguous. The CDR3 loop spans 13 amino acids. V lost 0 bases and J 6 bases, leaving 8 bases between the germline ends. Germline CDR1 SGHDT, CDR2 YYEEEE. This chain's CDR3 is CASSLGARDTQYF. The CDR3 nucleotides read TGTGCCAGCAGCTTGGGTGCGAGGGATACGCAGTATTTT.